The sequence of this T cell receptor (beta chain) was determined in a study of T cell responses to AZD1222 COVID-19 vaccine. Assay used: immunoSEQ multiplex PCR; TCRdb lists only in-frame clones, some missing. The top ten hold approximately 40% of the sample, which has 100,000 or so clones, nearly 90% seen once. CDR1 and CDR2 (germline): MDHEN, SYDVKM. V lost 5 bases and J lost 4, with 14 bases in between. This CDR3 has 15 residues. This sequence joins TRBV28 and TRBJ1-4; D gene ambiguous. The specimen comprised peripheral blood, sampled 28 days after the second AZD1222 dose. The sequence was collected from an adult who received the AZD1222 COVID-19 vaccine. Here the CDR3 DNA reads TGTGCCAGCAGTCCCTGGTCGCAGGTTAATGAAAAACTGTTTTTT. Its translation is CASSPWSQVNEKLFF.